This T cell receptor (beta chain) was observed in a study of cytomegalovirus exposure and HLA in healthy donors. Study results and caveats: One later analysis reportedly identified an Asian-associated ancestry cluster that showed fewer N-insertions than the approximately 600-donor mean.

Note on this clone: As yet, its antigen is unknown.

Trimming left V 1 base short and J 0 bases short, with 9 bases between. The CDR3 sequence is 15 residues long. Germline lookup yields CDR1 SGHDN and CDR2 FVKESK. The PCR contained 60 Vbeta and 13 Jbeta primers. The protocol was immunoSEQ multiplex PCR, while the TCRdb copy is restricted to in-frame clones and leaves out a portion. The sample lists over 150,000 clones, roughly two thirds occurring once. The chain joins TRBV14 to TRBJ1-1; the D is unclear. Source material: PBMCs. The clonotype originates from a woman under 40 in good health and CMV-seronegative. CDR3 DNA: TGTGCCAGCAGCCAAGGGCTGCGGATGAACACTGAAGCTTTCTTT. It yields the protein CASSQGLRMNTEAFF.